This T cell receptor (beta chain) appears in the sequencing data of a study of cytotoxic CD8 clonotypes in ibrutinib-treated CLL. On the study more broadly: The group held under twelve relapsed/refractory and about 15 treatment-naive patients, with under 18 IGHV unmutated.

This CDR3 contains 15 residues. Germline CDR1 and CDR2: LNHDA and SQIVND (reference sequence). V was clipped by 6 bases and J by 2 bases; unmatched bases: 7. Study-wide findings and caveats: Clonality was elevated at ibrutinib response and had returned toward baseline at progression. While tracking circulating CD8+ T-cell counts, baseline clonality exceeded that of age-matched healthy donors. Sample timing was unmatched between remission and later-progressing patients; lymph nodes unstudied.

As concerns this clone: Its cognate antigen is unknown.

Some clones are missing from TCRdb's copy, which holds only in-frame ones; the method was immunoSEQ multiplex PCR. The data show some 140,000 clones, less than 90% seen once. Sample: PBMCs, taken after 24 months of ibrutinib treatment. This TCR derives from a human donor with chronic lymphocytic leukemia. The chain carries TRBV19 and TRBJ1-3; 7 bases are a match to TRBD1. The CDR3: CASRIDRDAGNTIYF. In DNA, the CDR3 is TGTGCCAGTAGGATCGACAGGGATGCTGGAAACACCATATATTTT.